This entry lists 24 T cell receptor beta chains sequenced from one sample in a study of beta chain features in type 1 diabetes. Overall study results and limits: All four CD4+ subsets of Type 1 diabetes patients contained TCRB CDR3s that were moderately but significantly shorter.

All of the isolated RNA was reverse transcribed, so expressed TCRB transcripts were sequenced. Assay: immunoSEQ multiplex PCR; the TCRdb copy retains only in-frame clones and omits some. This sample carries more than 200,000 clones, more than 15% of them seen once, and the ten largest clones take about 0.08%. For these TCRs, the target antigens are not known. Sequencing was done on a sample of naive CD4+ T cells from blood. The receptors were sampled from a man aged 30 to 45 with type 1 diabetes.

This sequence joins TRBV5-1 and TRBJ1-3; TRBD1 might be the D (6 bases). CDR3 size: 14 residues. The germline CDR1 and CDR2 sequences are SGHRS and YFSETQ. V shed 3 bases and J shed 0 bases, with 7 bases lying between them. CDR3 DNA: TGCGCCAGCAGCTCGGACAGCTCTGGAAACACCATATATTTT. Its protein is CASSSDSSGNTIYF.

This clone was seen more than once but under ten times. J is TRBJ1-4 and V is TRBV23-1; D unresolved. TRBV23-1 is recorded as an ORF, its role being uncertain. The V end lost 3 bases, the J end lost 8 bases, and 13 bases lay between the germline ends. This CDR3 comprises 14 residues. CDR3 sequence: CASSHPAEREKLFF. CDR3 nucleotide sequence: TGCGCCAGCAGTCACCCTGCGGAGAGGGAAAAACTGTTTTTT.

This clone has more than one count but fewer than ten. The chain has TRBV4-1 and TRBJ1-2; no clear D gene. The CDR3 consists of 12 residues. Trimming removed 1 base at V and 7 bases at J, with 7 bases between. The germline V gene has CDR1 MGHRA and CDR2 YSYEKL. CDR3 coding DNA: TGCGCCAGCAGCCAAGTAGTGGGTGGCTACACCTTC. It codes for CASSQVVGGYTF.

To note about this clone: This sample also contains other DNA sequences that code for the same CDR3. This chain joins TRBV18 and TRBJ2-3, with D unclear. CDR3 length: 13 residues. Germline CDR1 reads KGHSH; CDR2 reads LQKENI. Trimming removed 0 bases from V and 6 bases from J, with 7 bases in between. This chain's CDR3 is CASSPPTRDTQYF. In DNA form, the CDR3 reads TGTGCCAGCTCACCACCGACTCGCGATACGCAGTATTTT.

The chain combines TRBV30 with TRBJ2-1; no reliable D call. The germline gives CDR1 GTSNPN, CDR2 SVGIG (reference sequence). CDR3 length equals 17 residues. V lost 2 bases, J lost 7 bases, and 24 bases lay in between. The CDR3 DNA reads TGTGCCTGGAGTCCCTCGAGGATGTCGGTGATCATGAATGAGCAGTTCTTC. It encodes CAWSPSRMSVIMNEQFF.

This sequence joins TRBV13 and TRBJ2-7; the D gene is possibly TRBD2 (5 bases). Trimming removed 1 base from V and 2 bases from J, with 18 bases in between. The CDR3 runs to 17 residues. Germline lookup yields CDR1 PRHDT and CDR2 FYEKMQ (reference sequence). The CDR3 protein is CASSLATFRTDPYEQYF. The CDR3 DNA is TGTGCCAGCAGCTTAGCTACTTTTAGGACTGACCCCTACGAGCAGTACTTC.

With respect to this clone: This sample also contains other DNA sequences that code for the same CDR3. The V call is TRBV4-3, the J call TRBJ2-5; 11 nucleotides agree with TRBD2. Losses at the gene ends were 1 base for V and 5 bases for J; bases not matched to a gene: 0. Germline V gene data show CDR1 as LGHNA and CDR2 as YSLEER. The CDR3 sequence is 14 residues long. Written as DNA, the CDR3 is TGCGCCAGCAGCCAAGCTAGCGGGAGGGAGACCCAGTACTTC. It translates to CASSQASGRETQYF.

The chain recombines TRBV9 with TRBJ1-4; 7 nucleotides line up with TRBD1. This CDR3 contains 14 residues. CDR1 is SGDLS and CDR2 is YYNGEE in the germline V gene. Trimming at V came to 3 bases and at J to 6 bases, leaving 5 bases not matched to a gene. Here the CDR3 reads CASSGRGIDEKLFF. CDR3 nucleotide sequence: TGTGCCAGCAGCGGCAGGGGGATCGATGAAAAACTGTTTTTT.

CDR3: CATSLRLTPYEQYF. DNA for the CDR3: TGTGCCACCAGCTTACGACTGACCCCCTACGAGCAGTACTTC. The chain couples TRBV15 to TRBJ2-7; no definite D call. Trimming took 5 bases from V and 2 from J, leaving 13 bases between them. Germline assignment: CDR1 LNHNV and CDR2 YYDKDF (reference sequence). The CDR3 runs 14 residues.

V gene TRBV11-2 combines with J gene TRBJ2-3; no reliable D call. V lost 3 bases to trimming and J lost 0 bases, with 7 bases between them. The germline V gene has CDR1 SGHAT and CDR2 FQNNGV. The CDR3 is 14 amino acids. The CDR3 spells CASSFRLSTDTQYF. For the CDR3, the DNA is TGTGCCAGCAGCTTTAGGCTTAGCACAGATACGCAGTATTTT. Looking up the rest from reference TRBV11-2 and TRBJ2-3 gives the full variable domain: EAGVAQSPRYKIIEKRQSVAFWCNPISGHATLYWYQQILGQGPKLLIQFQNNGVVDDSQLPKDRFSAERLKGVDSTLKIQPAKLEDSAVYLCASSFRLSTDTQYFGPGTRLTVL.

This clone has only a few counts. This chain links TRBV7-8 with TRBJ2-7, with TRBD1 matching 8 bases. The CDR3 has 14 residues. Unmatched junction bases numbered 5, after V lost 5 bases and J lost 2 bases. CDR1 is SGHVS and CDR2 is FQNEAQ in the germline V gene. This CDR3 is CASSLGQGAYEQYF. In nucleotides, the CDR3 is TGTGCCAGCAGCCTAGGACAGGGAGCCTACGAGCAGTACTTC. The full variable domain, completed using reference TRBV7-8 and TRBJ2-7, is GAGVSQSPRYKVAKRGQDVALRCDPISGHVSLFWYQQALGQGPEFLTYFQNEAQLDKSGLPSDRFFAERPEGSVSTLKIQRTQQEDSAVYLCASSLGQGAYEQYFGPGTRLTVT.

J is TRBJ2-7 and V is TRBV30; tentatively, D is TRBD2 (5 bases). The V end lost 4 bases, the J end lost 6 bases, and 16 bases lay between the germline ends. The germline CDR1 and CDR2 sequences are GTSNPN and SVGIG (reference sequence). CDR3 size: 13 residues. The CDR3 region has the DNA TGTGCCTGGACAAGGAGTTCAGAGGGCGAGCAGTACTTC. Its translation is CAWTRSSEGEQYF.

In this sample, this clone turned up a few times. The rearrangement links TRBV5-1 to TRBJ1-1; D uncertain. Germline loops: CDR1 SGHRS, CDR2 YFSETQ. The ends were cut back, 3 bases at V and 1 base at J, with 7 bases in the middle. The CDR3 length is 13 residues. This CDR3 reads CASSYRQNTEAFF. The CDR3 nucleotides are TGCGCCAGCAGCTACCGACAGAACACTGAAGCTTTCTTT.

The chain joins TRBV30 to TRBJ2-7, with unresolved D. V lost 0 bases and J 2 bases, leaving 17 bases between the germline ends. Germline V gene sequence: CDR1 GTSNPN, CDR2 SVGIG (reference sequence). The CDR3 is 16 residues long. The CDR3 loop reads CAWSVLKFPGAYEQYF. The CDR3 DNA sequence: TGTGCCTGGAGTGTACTAAAGTTCCCCGGCGCCTACGAGCAGTACTTC.

This clone turned up a few times. This rearrangement joins TRBV7-9 to TRBJ2-5; no reliable D call. The V and J ends lost 1 base and 5 bases respectively, with 8 bases between them. Germline V gives CDR1 SEHNR, CDR2 FQNEAQ (reference sequence). The CDR3 consists of 13 residues. As DNA, the CDR3 is TGTGCCAGCAGCTTAGGGCAGAGGGAGACCCAGTACTTC. This codes for CASSLGQRETQYF.

The chain is built from TRBV9 and TRBJ2-5, with 7 bases identical to TRBD2. Looked up from germline, CDR1 is SGDLS and CDR2 is YYNGEE. The CDR3 totals 16 residues. J lost 4 bases, V lost 1 base, and 10 bases had no gene match. CDR3 bases: TGTGCCAGCAGCGTATGGGGAGGGCAGGGATTAGAGACCCAGTACTTC. Translation gives CASSVWGGQGLETQYF.

The table lists this clone with a few counts. CDR3 DNA sequence: TGCGCCAGCAGCCAAGTAGAGGCCGGGGTTGAGACCCAGTACTTC. It translates to CASSQVEAGVETQYF. The chain couples TRBV4-1 to TRBJ2-5; tentative D call: TRBD2 (5 bases). Germline assignment: CDR1 MGHRA and CDR2 YSYEKL. V was trimmed by 1 base and J by 5 bases, leaving 14 bases between them. The CDR3 sequence is 15 residues long.

Comment on this clone: Other DNA sequences in the sample encode the same CDR3. The chain recombines TRBV28 with TRBJ2-7; possibly TRBD1 for D (5 bases). CDR1 is MDHEN and CDR2 is SYDVKM in the germline V gene. V lost 4 bases to trimming and J lost 0 bases, with 10 bases between them. The CDR3 runs 14 residues. CDR3 DNA: TGTGCCAGCAGTTCTGGTGACAGCTCCTACGAGCAGTACTTC. Protein: CASSSGDSSYEQYF.

This clone turned up a few times. V and J are TRBV30 and TRBJ2-7, with a possible D match to TRBD2 (5 bases). CDR3 length: 13 residues. Germline-derived CDR1 and CDR2 are GTSNPN and SVGIG (reference sequence). The V gene lost 5 bases and the J gene lost 2 bases, with 13 bases spanning the gap. CDR3 residues: CAWARSGPYEQYF. Here the CDR3 DNA reads TGTGCCTGGGCGCGAAGCGGACCCTACGAGCAGTACTTC.

The chain combines TRBV4-2 with TRBJ2-7, with 10 bases lining up with TRBD2. CDR1 is LGHNA and CDR2 is YNFKEQ in the germline V gene. Losses at the gene ends were 0 bases for V and 3 bases for J; bases not matched to a gene: 2. The length of the CDR3 is 15 residues. Here the CDR3 reads CASSQELAGDYEQYF. The DNA of the CDR3 is TGTGCCAGCAGCCAAGAGCTAGCGGGAGACTACGAGCAGTACTTC.

V gene TRBV30 combines with J gene TRBJ2-3, with a possible D match to TRBD2 (6 bases). The CDR3 has 14 residues. V was shortened by 0 bases and J by 4 bases, with 11 bases between the two germline ends. Germline V gene sequence: CDR1 GTSNPN, CDR2 SVGIG (reference sequence). The CDR3 coding sequence is TGTGCCTGGAGTGTCGGCAGGGAGGCAGATACGCAGTATTTT. Residues: CAWSVGREADTQYF.

The CDR3 sequence: CASSTGTGGQETQYF. The CDR3, as DNA: TGCGCCAGCAGCACCGGGACAGGGGGCCAAGAGACCCAGTACTTC. The chain is built from TRBV5-1 and TRBJ2-5; 11 nucleotides match TRBD1. Germline assignment: CDR1 SGHRS and CDR2 YFSETQ. The V segment lost 4 bases and the J segment 1 base; nucleotides outside the gene matches: 3. This CDR3 spans 15 amino acids.

The chain recombines TRBV18 with TRBJ2-3; 12 bases fit TRBD1. V lost 2 bases and J lost 4; bases outside the gene matches: 13. The CDR3 loop spans 19 amino acids. CDR1 and CDR2 (germline): KGHSH, LQKENI. The DNA of the CDR3 is TGTGCCAGCTCACCATTTTCCTCCCTGGGACAGGGGGCATCAGATACGCAGTATTTT. Translated: CASSPFSSLGQGASDTQYF.

The gene calls are TRBV29-1 and TRBJ2-3; perhaps TRBD1 as D (5 bases). Germline V gene sequence: CDR1 SQVTM, CDR2 ANQGSEA. The V end was cut by 6 bases, the J end by 0 bases, with 10 bases between. This CDR3 comprises 13 residues. The DNA of the CDR3 is TGCAGCGTGAGCGACAGCAGCACAGATACGCAGTATTTT. It encodes CSVSDSSTDTQYF.